The sequence of this T cell receptor beta chain was determined in a study of human T cells and chemical hapten exposure. CDR3 length equals 18 residues. With V trimmed by 6 bases and J by 7 bases, 13 bases remained unmatched. Via MiXCR, TCRdb re-called the RACE reads, giving one row per CDR3 protein. The sample has some 190,000 distinct CDR3 sequences; about 20% are singletons. Time point meaning: patch test 1, 2 weeks after DPC sensitization. Treatment specified: therapeutic diphenylcyclopropenone sensitization with weekly scalp DPC. Sequences were derived from whole blood, sampled in connection with sensitization to the hapten diphenylcyclopropenone (DPC). The sequence derives from a woman aged 45-65 years with alopecia areata. Some clones in this sample may be carry-over from other donors' samples. The J gene is TRBJ2-1, the V gene TRBV12-3 or TRBV12-4; 15 bases fit TRBD2. CDR3 sequence reads: CASSPSGLAGGLGNEQFF. DNA for the CDR3: TGTGCCAGCAGCCCATCAGGACTAGCGGGAGGGCTAGGAAATGAGCAGTTCTTC.